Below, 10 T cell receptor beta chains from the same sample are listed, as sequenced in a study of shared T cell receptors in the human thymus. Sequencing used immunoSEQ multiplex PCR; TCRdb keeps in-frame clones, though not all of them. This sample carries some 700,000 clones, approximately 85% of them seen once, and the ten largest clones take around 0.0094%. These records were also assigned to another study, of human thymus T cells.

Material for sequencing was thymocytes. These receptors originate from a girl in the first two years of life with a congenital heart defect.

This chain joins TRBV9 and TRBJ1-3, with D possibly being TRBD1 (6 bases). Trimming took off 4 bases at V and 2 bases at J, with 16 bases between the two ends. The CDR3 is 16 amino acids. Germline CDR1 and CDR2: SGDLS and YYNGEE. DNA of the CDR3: TGTGCCAGCAGCCTCGGGGGGCTGAGTCCTGGAAACACCATATATTTT. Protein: CASSLGGLSPGNTIYF.

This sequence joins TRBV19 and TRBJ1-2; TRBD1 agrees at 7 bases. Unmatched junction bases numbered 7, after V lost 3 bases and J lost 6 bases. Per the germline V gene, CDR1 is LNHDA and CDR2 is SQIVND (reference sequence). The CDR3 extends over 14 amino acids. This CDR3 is CASSIRQGSNGYTF. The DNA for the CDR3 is TGTGCCAGTAGTATCCGACAGGGTTCGAATGGCTACACCTTC.

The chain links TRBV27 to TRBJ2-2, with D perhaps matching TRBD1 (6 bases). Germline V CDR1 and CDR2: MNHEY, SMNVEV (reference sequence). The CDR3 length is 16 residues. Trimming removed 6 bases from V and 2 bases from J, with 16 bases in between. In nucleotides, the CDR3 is TGTGCCAGCAGAGATGAGGCAGGGGACAACACCGGGGAGCTGTTTTTT. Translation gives CASRDEAGDNTGELFF.

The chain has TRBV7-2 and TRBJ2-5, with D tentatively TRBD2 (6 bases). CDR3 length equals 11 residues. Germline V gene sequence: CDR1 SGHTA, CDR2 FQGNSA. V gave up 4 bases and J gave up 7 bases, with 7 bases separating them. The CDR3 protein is CASSSEGTQYF. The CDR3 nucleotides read TGTGCCAGCAGCTCGGAGGGGACCCAGTACTTC.

CDR3 in DNA: TGTGCCAGCAGTAACAAGGACAGGGTCGACGAGCAGTACTTC. Encoded protein: CASSNKDRVDEQYF. The rearrangement links TRBV6-1 to TRBJ2-7; 8 positions agree with TRBD1. This CDR3 is built from 14 residues. From germline, CDR1 is MNHNS and CDR2 SASEGT. V shed 5 bases, J shed 5 bases, and the junction held 8 bases outside the gene matches.

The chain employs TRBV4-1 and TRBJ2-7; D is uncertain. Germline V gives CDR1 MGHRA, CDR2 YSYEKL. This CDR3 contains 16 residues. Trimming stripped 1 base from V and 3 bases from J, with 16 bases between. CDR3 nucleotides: TGCGCCAGCAGCCAAGTTCTTCATCCGAGAGTCTACGAGCAGTACTTC. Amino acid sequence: CASSQVLHPRVYEQYF.

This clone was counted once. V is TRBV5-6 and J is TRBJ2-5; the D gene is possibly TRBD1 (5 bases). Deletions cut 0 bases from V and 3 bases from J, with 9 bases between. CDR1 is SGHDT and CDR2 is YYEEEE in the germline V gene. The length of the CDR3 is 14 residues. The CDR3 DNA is TGTGCCAGCAGCTTGGCGACAGCCAAAGAGACCCAGTACTTC. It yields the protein CASSLATAKETQYF.

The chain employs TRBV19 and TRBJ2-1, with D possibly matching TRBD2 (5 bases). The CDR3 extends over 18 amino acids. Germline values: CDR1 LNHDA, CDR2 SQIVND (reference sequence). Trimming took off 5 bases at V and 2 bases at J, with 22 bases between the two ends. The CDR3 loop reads CASSEWPPGERTYNEQFF. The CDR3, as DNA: TGTGCCAGTAGTGAATGGCCCCCGGGTGAGCGGACCTACAATGAGCAGTTCTTC.

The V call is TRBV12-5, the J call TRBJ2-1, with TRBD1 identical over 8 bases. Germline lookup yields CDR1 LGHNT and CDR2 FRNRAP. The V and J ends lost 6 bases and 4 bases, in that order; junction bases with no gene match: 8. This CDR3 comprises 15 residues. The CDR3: CASGRWQGAYNEQFF. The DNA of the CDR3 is TGTGCTAGTGGCCGATGGCAGGGGGCTTACAATGAGCAGTTCTTC.

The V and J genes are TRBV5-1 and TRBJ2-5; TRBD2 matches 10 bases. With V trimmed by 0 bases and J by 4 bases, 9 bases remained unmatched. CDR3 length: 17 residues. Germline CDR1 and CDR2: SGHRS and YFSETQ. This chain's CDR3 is CASSLVGSGGLRETQYF. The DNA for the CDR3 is TGCGCCAGCAGCTTGGTCGGTAGCGGGGGGCTTAGAGAGACCCAGTACTTC.